Presented here are 10 T cell receptor beta chains from one specimen sequenced in a study of OX40 agonist ivuxolimab in advanced cancers. Only in-frame clones appear in the TCRdb table, and some are missing; sequencing was by immunoSEQ multiplex PCR. Among tens of thousands of clones listed, 88% were seen once. The specimen comprised CD4+ or CD8+ T cells sorted from blood, sampled in a trial of the OX40 agonist ivuxolimab. These receptors were taken from an adult with an advanced solid tumor such as melanoma, head and neck, liver or kidney cancer.

The genes are TRBV5-4 and TRBJ1-4; D may be TRBD1 (6 bases). Between the trimmed V and J ends, which lost 3 bases and 0 bases, there was a span of 12 bases. CDR1 SGHNT and CDR2 YYREEE come from the germline V gene (reference sequence). This CDR3 is 16 amino acids long. CDR3 protein: CASSSGQTATNEKLFF. The CDR3 region has the DNA TGTGCCAGCAGCTCTGGACAGACAGCAACTAATGAAAAACTGTTTTTT.

The chain combines TRBV7-3 with TRBJ2-3; TRBD2 matches at 8 bases. There are 13 residues in the CDR3. CDR1 and CDR2 from the germline V gene are SGHTA and FQGTGA. V lost 5 bases to trimming and J lost 6 bases; unmatched junction nucleotides: 4. This CDR3 is CASSHGLADTQYF. DNA of the CDR3: TGTGCCAGCAGCCACGGACTAGCTGATACGCAGTATTTT.

The chain joins TRBV4-2 to TRBJ1-1; D is unclear. V shed 2 bases and J shed 0 bases, with 7 bases lying between them. The germline V gene has CDR1 LGHNA and CDR2 YNFKEQ. The CDR3 has 14 amino acids. CDR3 in DNA: TGTGCCAGCAGCCAATCTAGTCTGAACACTGAAGCTTTCTTT. Amino acid sequence: CASSQSSLNTEAFF.

The V gene is TRBV6-6, the J gene TRBJ1-3; 9 nucleotides match TRBD1. Germline values: CDR1 MNHNY, CDR2 SVGAGI (reference sequence). CDR3 size: 14 residues. The CDR3 DNA sequence: TGTGCTACCATGCGGGACAGGGATGGAAACACCATATATTTT. As protein: CATMRDRDGNTIYF.

The genes are TRBV6-4 and TRBJ1-2, with TRBD1 as a possible D gene (5 bases). Trimming shortened V by 0 bases and J by 4 bases, and 9 bases separated the two germline ends. Germline V gene data show CDR1 as MRHNA and CDR2 as SNTAGT. This CDR3 has 14 amino acids. Written as DNA, the CDR3 is TGTGCCAGCAGTGACTCGACAGAAAGCTATGGCTACACCTTC. Translated: CASSDSTESYGYTF.

The genes are TRBV7-9 and TRBJ1-2; D uncertain. V shed 6 bases and J shed 8 bases, with 10 bases lying between them. The V gene's germline CDR1 is SEHNR and CDR2 FQNEAQ (reference sequence). The CDR3 has 11 amino acids. The CDR3 DNA sequence: TGTGCCAGCAGTTCCGTTCGAGGCTACACCTTC. It encodes CASSSVRGYTF.

The chain recombines TRBV20-1 with TRBJ2-3, with D unclear. Germline CDR1 is DFQATT and CDR2 is SNEGSKA (reference sequence). The CDR3 covers 11 residues. The CDR3 nucleotides are TGCAGCGCGGTAATCACAGATACGCAGTATTTT. Translated: CSAVITDTQYF.

V and J are TRBV29-1 and TRBJ1-2; D gene ambiguous. The V gene's germline CDR1 is SQVTM and CDR2 ANQGSEA. This CDR3 is built from 11 residues. Trimming removed 6 bases at V and 3 bases at J, with 8 bases between. CDR3 DNA: TGCAGCGTGACATCAGACTATGGCTACACCTTC. Amino acid sequence: CSVTSDYGYTF.

The J gene is TRBJ2-1, the V gene TRBV5-1, with TRBD1 matching over 8 bases. CDR3 length: 14 residues. Germline V gene lookup returns CDR1 SGHRS and CDR2 YFSETQ. Trimming at V came to 2 bases and at J to 8 bases, leaving 6 bases not matched to a gene. CDR3 DNA sequence: TGCGCCAGCAGCTTTGCCGGGACAGGCGATGAGCAGTTCTTC. Residues: CASSFAGTGDEQFF.

The genes are TRBV2 and TRBJ1-2; D unclear. The germline gives CDR1 SNHLY, CDR2 FYNNEI. The CDR3 runs to 13 residues. The V end lost 3 bases, the J end lost 4 bases, and 9 bases lay between the germline ends. The chain's CDR3 is CASSDGGLYGYTF. In DNA form, the CDR3 reads TGTGCCAGCAGTGACGGCGGACTCTATGGCTACACCTTC. The variable domain in full, with the rest retrieved from reference TRBV2 and TRBJ1-2, is EPEVTQTPSHQVTQMGQEVILRCVPISNHLYFYWYRQILGQKVEFLVSFYNNEISEKSEIFDDQFSVERPDGSNFTLKIRSTKLEDSAMYFCASSDGGLYGYTFGSGTRLTVV.